This TCR beta chain originates from a study of blood T cell repertoires in COVID-19. CDR3 length: 16 amino acids. The germline V gene encodes CDR1 KGHSH and CDR2 LQKENI. V lost 3 bases, J lost 0 bases, and 12 bases lay in between. The repertoire was sequenced with immunoSEQ multiplex PCR; TCRdb's copy has only in-frame clones and lacks some. This sample has about 190,000 clones, with 70% to 90% found just once. The clonotype was recovered from a woman of 80 years or more with acute or convalescent COVID-19. J is TRBJ1-3 and V is TRBV18, with D perhaps matching TRBD1 (6 bases). Sequenced sample: peripheral blood. The CDR3 DNA reads as TGTGCCAGCTCACCTACCGCAGGGGCCTCTGGAAACACCATATATTTT. Encoded protein: CASSPTAGASGNTIYF. Full variable domain (remainder filled in from reference TRBV18 and TRBJ1-3): NAGVMQNPRHLVRRRGQEARLRCSPMKGHSHVYWYRQLPEEGLKFMVYLQKENIIDESGMPKERFSAEFPKEGPSILRIQQVVRGDSAAYFCASSPTAGASGNTIYFGEGSWLTVV.